Below, 18 T cell receptor beta chains from the same sample are listed, as sequenced in a study of blood T cell repertoires in COVID-19. TCRdb's copy holds only in-frame clones and misses some; the assay was immunoSEQ multiplex PCR. This sample yields 100,000 to 150,000 clones, of which 65% to 90% are seen a single time; under 8% belongs to the top ten. Material for sequencing was peripheral blood. The receptors stem from an elderly man with active or convalescent COVID-19.

The rearrangement joins TRBV12-3 or TRBV12-4 to TRBJ1-5; no clear D. CDR3 length: 12 amino acids. Between the trimmed V and J ends, which lost 2 bases and 9 bases, there was a span of 8 bases. The CDR3 is CASSLWPGPQHF. The CDR3 DNA is TGTGCCAGCAGTTTATGGCCGGGGCCCCAGCATTTT.

V usage is TRBV5-4 and J usage is TRBJ2-3; 10 bases line up with TRBD1. Germline-derived CDR1 and CDR2 are SGHNT and YYREEE (reference sequence). This CDR3 comprises 15 residues. With V trimmed by 4 bases and J by 1 base, 3 bases remained unmatched. The CDR3 sequence: CASSGDRGRTDTQYF. DNA for the CDR3: TGTGCCAGCAGCGGGGACAGGGGTCGCACAGATACGCAGTATTTT.

The rearrangement links TRBV6-5 to TRBJ1-3; D is possibly TRBD1 (6 bases). The CDR3 contains 16 residues. The germline CDR1 and CDR2 sequences are MNHEY and SVGAGI. V was pared by 2 bases and J by 1 base, with 12 bases between. The CDR3 sequence is CASSYGGSGSGNTIYF. The DNA for the CDR3 is TGTGCCAGCAGTTACGGGGGCTCAGGGTCTGGAAACACCATATATTTT.

The chain uses TRBV2 and TRBJ2-1; a weak D match, TRBD1 (5 bases). CDR1 and CDR2 (germline): SNHLY, FYNNEI. V lost 3 bases to trimming and J lost 0 bases, with 9 bases between them. CDR3 length: 15 residues. DNA of the CDR3: TGTGCCAGCAGTGAGCAGGGCATCTCCTACAATGAGCAGTTCTTC. Translation gives CASSEQGISYNEQFF.

The chain employs TRBV7-8 and TRBJ1-3; 8 nucleotides match TRBD1. The CDR3 has 15 amino acids. With 4 bases clipped from V and 3 bases from J, the junction kept 5 bases outside the gene matches. Germline CDR1 and CDR2: SGHVS and FQNEAQ. This CDR3 is CASSSQGALGNTIYF. In DNA, the CDR3 is TGTGCCAGCAGCTCGCAGGGGGCGCTTGGAAACACCATATATTTT. The whole variable domain, filled in from reference TRBV7-8 and TRBJ1-3, reads GAGVSQSPRYKVAKRGQDVALRCDPISGHVSLFWYQQALGQGPEFLTYFQNEAQLDKSGLPSDRFFAERPEGSVSTLKIQRTQQEDSAVYLCASSSQGALGNTIYFGEGSWLTVV.

A note on this clone: The sample contains more than one DNA sequence encoding this CDR3. The chain uses TRBV6-5 and TRBJ1-5; 9 nucleotides align to TRBD1. With V trimmed by 2 bases and J by 4 bases, 3 bases remained unmatched. The germline V gene has CDR1 MNHEY and CDR2 SVGAGI. This CDR3 spans 15 amino acids. Here the CDR3 DNA reads TGTGCCAGCAGTTACAGTGGACAGGGGAATCAGCCCCAGCATTTT. It translates to CASSYSGQGNQPQHF.

This chain joins TRBV4-1 and TRBJ1-2; D gene uncertain. The CDR3 totals 14 residues. V gave up 1 base and J gave up 3 bases, with 9 bases separating them. The germline CDR1 and CDR2 sequences are MGHRA and YSYEKL. The CDR3 nucleotides read TGCGCCAGCAGCCAAGTTGAGGCAGACTATGGCTACACCTTC. Protein product: CASSQVEADYGYTF.

The rearrangement joins TRBV5-6 to TRBJ1-2, with D perhaps TRBD1 (5 bases). Germline values: CDR1 SGHDT, CDR2 YYEEEE. Deletions cut 2 bases from V and 10 bases from J, with 9 bases between. The CDR3 runs to 11 residues. CDR3 sequence reads: CASSFLDNYTF. The CDR3 coding sequence is TGTGCCAGCAGCTTCTTGGACAACTACACCTTC.

The genes are TRBV28 and TRBJ2-1; 9 bases agree with TRBD2. V gave up 9 bases and J gave up 6 bases; unmatched junction bases: 9. The CDR3 totals 14 residues. CDR1 and CDR2 (germline): MDHEN, SYDVKM. CDR3 region: CASSTGTSRNEQFF. The DNA of the CDR3 is TGTGCCAGTTCGACAGGGACTAGCCGCAATGAGCAGTTCTTC.

V is TRBV28 and J is TRBJ2-5, with 8 bases matching TRBD1. The J segment lost 5 bases and the V segment lost 1 base, leaving 3 bases of the junction unmatched. CDR1 and CDR2 (germline): MDHEN, SYDVKM. The CDR3 consists of 14 residues. The CDR3 sequence: CASSLSGGRETQYF. In DNA, the CDR3 is TGTGCCAGCAGTTTATCAGGGGGCCGGGAGACCCAGTACTTC.

The genes are TRBV21-1 and TRBJ2-7; the table gives TRBD1 as D, unverified against the DNA. TRBV21-1 counts as a pseudogene. This CDR3 region has 15 residues. CDR3: CASSARTGNSYEQYF. The DNA for the CDR3 is TGTGCCAGCAGCGCCCGGACAGGTAACTCCTACGAGCAGTACTTC.

The chain has TRBV6-5 and TRBJ1-2; D is undetermined. This CDR3 is 15 amino acids long. V was trimmed by 6 bases and J by 8 bases, leaving 22 bases between them. Looked up from germline, CDR1 is MNHEY and CDR2 is SVGAGI. The chain's CDR3 is CASSRLEVFLRGYTF. The CDR3 nucleotides are TGTGCCAGCAGCCGTCTGGAGGTTTTTCTACGGGGCTACACCTTC.

V and J are TRBV12-3 or TRBV12-4 and TRBJ1-5, with D unresolved. Trimming removed 6 bases from V and 7 bases from J, with 13 bases in between. The CDR3 runs 13 residues. CDR3 coding DNA: TGTGCCAGCAGCCCTATCCGGGGACAGCCCCAGCATTTT. Residues: CASSPIRGQPQHF.

This chain connects TRBV29-1 to TRBJ2-1; 11 bases are a match to TRBD2. From germline, CDR1 is SQVTM and CDR2 ANQGSEA. V was pared by 4 bases and J by 9 bases, with 11 bases of the junction left unmatched. The CDR3 has 15 residues. The CDR3 sequence is CSVGSTGLAGGEQFF. The CDR3 DNA follows: TGCAGCGTTGGATCCACAGGACTAGCGGGCGGTGAGCAGTTCTTC.

The rearrangement uses TRBV19 and TRBJ1-2; D may be TRBD1 (6 bases). Looked up from germline, CDR1 is LNHDA and CDR2 is SQIVND (reference sequence). The CDR3 consists of 13 residues. V lost 3 bases, J lost 3 bases, and 8 bases lay in between. The CDR3 reads CASSIEGDYGYTF. In nucleotides, the CDR3 is TGTGCCAGTAGTATTGAGGGGGACTATGGCTACACCTTC.

Comment on this clone: Mismatch with germline at one junction end may stem from a read error. V gene TRBV2 combines with J gene TRBJ1-1; 9 bases agree with TRBD1. This CDR3 region has 14 residues. Germline lookup yields CDR1 SNHLY and CDR2 FYNNEI. The CDR3 protein is CASNRLAAGQGVLF. In nucleotides, the CDR3 is TGTGCCAGCAACCGCCTAGCGGCGGGACAGGGAGTCCTCTTT.

The chain employs TRBV5-1 and TRBJ2-1, with TRBD2 as a possible D gene (5 bases). The germline V gene encodes CDR1 SGHRS and CDR2 YFSETQ. The CDR3 length is 16 residues. Deletions cut 3 bases from V and 2 bases from J, with 15 bases between. The chain's CDR3 is CASSSGGGVAYNEQFF. The CDR3 DNA sequence: TGCGCCAGCAGCTCCGGAGGAGGAGTAGCCTACAATGAGCAGTTCTTC.

The chain joins TRBV18 to TRBJ1-2; D gene ambiguous. Looked up from germline, CDR1 is KGHSH and CDR2 is LQKENI. The CDR3 covers 15 residues. Trimming left V 2 bases short and J 0 bases short, with 10 bases between. The CDR3 spells CASSPVGLSNYGYTF. The CDR3 DNA reads as TGTGCCAGCTCACCAGTGGGCTTATCTAACTATGGCTACACCTTC.